This TCR beta chain is drawn from a study of blood T cell repertoires in COVID-19. The length of the CDR3 is 16 residues. Trimming removed 4 bases from V and 6 bases from J; junction bases left unmatched: 11. CDR1 SGHKS and CDR2 YYEKEE come from the germline V gene (reference sequence). Sequenced by immunoSEQ multiplex PCR; TCRdb stores in-frame clones only, minus some. The data contain some 110,000 clones, about 90% of them singletons. The source material was peripheral blood. The sequence was collected from a man in his 70s who had recovered from COVID-19. The chain uses TRBV5-5 and TRBJ2-2, with 8 bases that match TRBD1. CDR3 DNA sequence: TGTGCCAGCAGCCGCTGGACAGGGACTTTCGCCGGGGAGCTGTTTTTT. Its translation is CASSRWTGTFAGELFF.